The 9 T cell receptor beta chains below come from one sample, sequenced in a study of T cell repertoires in cytomegalovirus infection. TCRdb ran MiXCR on the reads and lists one entry per CDR3 protein. Here the sample spans some 450,000 distinct CDR3 sequences, 30% to 40% being singletons. The sequenced sample was PBMCs. These TCRs come from a human donor in good health (CMV status not recorded). Some clones in this sample may be carry-over from other donors' samples.

Notes on this clonotype: This may be a read error, as it is one base from a much larger clone. V gene TRBV7-2 combines with J gene TRBJ1-4, with TRBD1 as a possible D gene (5 bases). Germline V gives CDR1 SGHTA, CDR2 FQGNSA. The ends were cut back, 1 base at V and 1 base at J, with 10 bases in the middle. This CDR3 has 16 residues. This CDR3 is CASSLETQGTNEKLFF. CDR3 in DNA: TGTGCCAGCAGCTTAGAGACCCAGGGAACTAATGAAAAACTGTTTTTT.

A note on this clonotype: This is likely a read error, given that the CDR3 carries no conserved phenylalanine or tryptophan at its end. It is unclear where the CDR3 begins or ends on the DNA, so no DNA is shown, and the CDR3 is as TCRdb lists it. The chain couples TRBV20-1 to TRBJ1-1. Ends included, the CDR3 has 14 residues. Germline V lookup: CDR1 DFQATT, CDR2 SNEGSKA (reference sequence). The CDR3 here is CSARVSGMNTEDFL.

The rearrangement links TRBV4-1 to TRBJ1-2; 7 bases agree with TRBD1. V dropped 4 bases and J dropped 4; count of bases not matched to a gene: 9. This CDR3 has 15 amino acids. Germline CDR1 and CDR2: MGHRA and YSYEKL. The CDR3 sequence: CASSLIRGEGYGYTF. Written as DNA, the CDR3 is TGCGCCAGCAGCCTCATCAGGGGGGAGGGCTATGGCTACACCTTC.

This clonotype was found a few times. V is TRBV7-2 and J is TRBJ1-5; TRBD1 agrees at 11 bases. The V gene's germline CDR1 is SGHTA and CDR2 FQGNSA. V lost 1 base to trimming and J lost 3 bases; unmatched junction nucleotides: 11. The CDR3 is 19 amino acids. The CDR3 is CASSLGVGTGGGINQPQHF. In nucleotides, the CDR3 is TGTGCCAGCAGCTTAGGGGTAGGGACAGGGGGAGGGATCAATCAGCCCCAGCATTTT.

In its sample, this clonotype was seen a few times. V is TRBV12-3 or TRBV12-4 and J is TRBJ2-2; D not resolved. V shed 3 bases and J shed 7 bases, with 15 bases lying between them. The CDR3 has 15 residues. As DNA, the CDR3 is TGTGCCAGCAGTTTGCCTAGAACAAGGGTCGGGGAGCTGTTTTTT. Its protein is CASSLPRTRVGELFF.

This clonotype was seen at least ten times. CDR3 sequence reads: CASSLITVGELFF. The CDR3 DNA reads TGTGCCAGCAGCTTAATAACTGTCGGGGAGCTGTTTTTT. The chain couples TRBV7-8 to TRBJ2-2; D call uncertain. Germline CDR1 reads SGHVS; CDR2 reads FQNEAQ. The CDR3 is 13 amino acids. Trimming pared 2 bases from V and 7 bases from J, leaving 8 bases between.

This clonotype has a handful of counts. J is TRBJ1-3 and V is TRBV29-1; D may be TRBD1 (5 bases). Per the germline V gene, CDR1 is SQVTM and CDR2 is ANQGSEA. There are 12 residues in the CDR3. Trimming took 6 bases from V and 0 from J, leaving 6 bases between them. The chain's CDR3 is CSVGLSGNTIYF. The CDR3 bases are TGCAGCGTGGGACTCTCTGGAAACACCATATATTTT. The complete variable domain, with remaining parts taken from reference TRBV29-1 and TRBJ1-3, reads SAVISQKPSRDICQRGTSLTIQCQVDSQVTMMFWYRQQPGQSLTLIATANQGSEATYESGFVIDKFPISRPNLTFSTLTVSNMSPEDSSIYLCSVGLSGNTIYFGEGSWLTVV.

As regards this clonotype: A much larger clone differs from this one at a single base, so this may be a read error. No DNA is shown, since the ends of the CDR3 on it are uncertain; the CDR3 is the one TCRdb lists. V gene TRBV25-1 combines with J gene TRBJ1-1; TRBD1, the table's D call, was not compared with the DNA. CDR1 is MGHDK and CDR2 is SYGVNS in the germline V gene. The CDR3 length is 13 residues, termini included. This CDR3 reads CASSDSFGAGSFF.

A note on this clonotype: Just one base apart from a much larger clone, this may be a read error. This chain uses TRBV7-6 with TRBJ1-4; D perhaps matches TRBD1 (5 bases). V lost 5 bases to trimming and J lost 14 bases, with 12 bases between them. CDR3 size: 11 residues. The germline V gene encodes CDR1 SGHVS and CDR2 FNYEAQ. CDR3 region: CASSHGHHLFF. CDR3 nucleotide sequence: TGTGCCAGCAGCCATGGACATCACCTGTTTTTT.